This T cell receptor (beta chain) was observed in a study of blood T cell repertoires in COVID-19. Study-wide background: There were acute and convalescent COVID-19 samples, and they came from the United States, Italy and Spain. Sources were T cells, B-cell-depleted T cells, or PBMCs; the material itself was cDNA or gDNA.

Method: immunoSEQ multiplex PCR; TCRdb's copy keeps in-frame clones and lacks some. Of about 100,000 clones in the sample, 91% were seen once. This CDR3 contains 13 residues. The ends were cut back, 0 bases at V and 5 bases at J, with 8 bases in the middle. Germline assignment: CDR1 GTSNPN and CDR2 SVGIG (reference sequence). The chain combines TRBV30 with TRBJ1-5; D possibly corresponds to TRBD1 (6 bases). What was sequenced was peripheral blood. The TCR comes from a human donor in a cohort sampled during active COVID-19. This CDR3 reads CAWSVGGDQPQHF. CDR3 nucleotides: TGTGCCTGGAGTGTAGGGGGGGATCAGCCCCAGCATTTT.